A selection of T cell receptor beta chains follows, all from one sample in a study of cytomegalovirus exposure and HLA in healthy donors. Profiling relied on immunoSEQ multiplex PCR, and the TCRdb table lists in-frame clones only, not all of them. The sample records 93,000 or so clones, approximately 66% being singletons. The sequencing input was PBMCs. These receptors came from a woman in her 50s in good health and CMV-seronegative. Each CDR3 is given with its conserved first and last residue.

j_gene: TRBJ2-5; v_gene: TRBV23-1; CDR3aa: CASMHRGLETQYF
j_gene: TRBJ2-5; v_gene: TRBV11-1; CDR3aa: CASSLVGGGPIETQYF
j_gene: TRBJ2-3; v_gene: TRBV4-1; CDR3aa: CASSPVASTDTQYF
j_gene: TRBJ1-1; v_gene: TRBV6-1; CDR3aa: CASSEDGDTEAFF
j_gene: TRBJ1-6; v_gene: TRBV7-6; CDR3aa: CASSLLSGTGGNSPLHF
j_gene: TRBJ1-4; v_gene: TRBV11-3; CDR3aa: CASRSGVNEKLFF
j_gene: TRBJ1-1; v_gene: TRBV7-8; CDR3aa: CASSRRGTELNTEAFF
j_gene: TRBJ2-1; v_gene: TRBV6-5; CDR3aa: CASSRTVYNEQFF
j_gene: TRBJ1-1; v_gene: TRBV6-6; CDR3aa: CASKNGIPNTEAFF
j_gene: TRBJ2-7; v_gene: TRBV4-1; CDR3aa: CASSQGASGRASSYEQYF
j_gene: TRBJ1-2; v_gene: TRBV7-9; CDR3aa: CASTLHAGWDYGYTF
j_gene: TRBJ2-5; v_gene: TRBV19; CDR3aa: CASMATGQGVETQYF
j_gene: TRBJ2-1; v_gene: TRBV9; CDR3aa: CASSVVSGGEQFF
j_gene: TRBJ2-3; v_gene: TRBV5-6; CDR3aa: CASSLGPLPDTQYF
j_gene: TRBJ1-2; v_gene: TRBV5-4; CDR3aa: CASSLVQSNYGYTF
j_gene: TRBJ2-4; v_gene: TRBV27; CDR3aa: CASSSPGRAKNIQYF
j_gene: TRBJ2-7; v_gene: TRBV19; CDR3aa: CASSTPGQGRDEQYF
j_gene: TRBJ1-5; v_gene: TRBV15; CDR3aa: CATSTDRGGPQHF
j_gene: TRBJ1-5; v_gene: TRBV19; CDR3aa: CASSISTGVSQPQHF
j_gene: TRBJ1-1; v_gene: TRBV28; CDR3aa: CASSLASGTSTTEAFF
j_gene: TRBJ1-1; v_gene: TRBV9; CDR3aa: CARGGQGNTEAFF
j_gene: TRBJ2-1; v_gene: TRBV6-5; CDR3aa: CASRGLAGLYNEQFF
j_gene: TRBJ1-1; v_gene: TRBV19; CDR3aa: CASTGGPNTEAFF
j_gene: TRBJ2-4; v_gene: TRBV11-3; CDR3aa: CASSLRGLMDIQYF
j_gene: TRBJ2-2; v_gene: TRBV6-5; CDR3aa: CASSWLGQLNTGELFF
j_gene: TRBJ1-6; v_gene: TRBV13; CDR3aa: CASSLWRQGYNSPLHF
j_gene: TRBJ1-4; v_gene: TRBV18; CDR3aa: CASSPLGQANEKLFF
j_gene: TRBJ1-2; v_gene: TRBV14; CDR3aa: CASSQGYRLGYYTF